This TCR beta chain is drawn from a study of shared clonotypes between healthy human individuals. Points from the study as a whole: Limitation of the genetic and exposure-history diversity represented came from the few donors. Sharing across a few donors was seen in 4% to 6.5% of naive CD4 clonotypes. Generation probabilities of non-shared clonotypes were lower (relative to those shared by all four donors).

Each of the donors was a healthy adult who was HIV-negative and had not had a recent acute infection or vaccination. Note on this clone: The antigen is undetermined.

The germline gives CDR1 WNHNN, CDR2 SYGVQD (reference sequence). CDR3 size: 13 residues. The V gene lost 4 bases and the J gene lost 5 bases, with 9 bases spanning the gap. Data came from immunoSEQ multiplex PCR; TCRdb stores just in-frame clones and leaves some out. The table has roughly 660,000 clones, roughly 91% seen once. Sequenced material: memory CD8+ T cells from PBMCs. The subset here: CD45RO+ cells pooled with CCR7-negative TemRA cells. The receptor was derived from a man aged 18 to 35 in good health. Some clones in this sample may be carry-over from other donors' samples. The V gene is TRBV10-1, the J gene TRBJ2-1, with D perhaps matching TRBD2 (6 bases). The CDR3 sequence is CASSGGTDNEQFF. The CDR3 bases are TGCGCCAGCAGTGGGGGGACTGACAATGAGCAGTTCTTC.